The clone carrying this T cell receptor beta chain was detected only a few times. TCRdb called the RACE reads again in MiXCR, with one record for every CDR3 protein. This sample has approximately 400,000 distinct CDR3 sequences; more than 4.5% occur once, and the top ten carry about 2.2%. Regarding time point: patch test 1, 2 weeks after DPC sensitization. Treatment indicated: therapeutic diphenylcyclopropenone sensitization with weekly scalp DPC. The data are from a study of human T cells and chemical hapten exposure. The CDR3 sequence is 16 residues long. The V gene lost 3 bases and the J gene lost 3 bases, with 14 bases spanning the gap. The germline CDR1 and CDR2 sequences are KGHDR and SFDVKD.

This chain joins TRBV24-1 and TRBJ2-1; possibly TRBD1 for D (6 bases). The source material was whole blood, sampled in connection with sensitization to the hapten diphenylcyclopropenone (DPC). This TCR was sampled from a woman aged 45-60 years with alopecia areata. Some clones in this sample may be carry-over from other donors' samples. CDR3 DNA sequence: TGTGCCACCAGTGATCCGACAGGCCTAGTCTACAATGAGCAGTTCTTC. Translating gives CATSDPTGLVYNEQFF.